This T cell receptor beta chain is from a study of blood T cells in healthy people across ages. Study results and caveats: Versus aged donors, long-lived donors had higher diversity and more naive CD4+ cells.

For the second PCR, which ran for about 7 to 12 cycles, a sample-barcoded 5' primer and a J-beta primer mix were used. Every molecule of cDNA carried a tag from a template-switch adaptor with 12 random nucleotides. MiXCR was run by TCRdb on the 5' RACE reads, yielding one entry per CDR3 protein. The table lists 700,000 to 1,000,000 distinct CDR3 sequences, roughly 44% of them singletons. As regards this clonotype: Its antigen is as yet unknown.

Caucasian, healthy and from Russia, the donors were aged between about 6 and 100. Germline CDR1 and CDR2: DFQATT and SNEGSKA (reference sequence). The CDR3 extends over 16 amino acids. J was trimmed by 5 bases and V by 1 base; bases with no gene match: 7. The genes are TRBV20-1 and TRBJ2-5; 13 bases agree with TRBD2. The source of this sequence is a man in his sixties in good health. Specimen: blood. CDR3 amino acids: CSARAGGLAGMETQYF. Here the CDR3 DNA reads TGCAGTGCTAGAGCAGGGGGACTAGCGGGGATGGAGACCCAGTACTTC.